Shown below are 18 T cell receptor beta chains from a single sample sequenced in a study of control samples from healthy donors and cancer patients. Method: immunoSEQ multiplex PCR; TCRdb's copy keeps in-frame clones and lacks some. The sample consists of about 95,000 clones, just under 85% of them appearing once. Sequencing was done on a sample of blood. These receptors came from a man aged 30-40 years in good health.

This chain joins TRBV18 and TRBJ1-1, with D maybe TRBD1 (5 bases). CDR3 size: 12 residues. Trimming shortened V by 6 bases and J by 5 bases, and 10 bases separated the two germline ends. CDR1 and CDR2 from the germline V gene are KGHSH and LQKENI. The CDR3 coding sequence is TGTGCCAGCTCGACTGGGGGGACTGAAGCTTTCTTT. Translating it yields CASSTGGTEAFF.

The rearrangement joins TRBV6-6 to TRBJ2-6; D uncertain. Germline CDR1 reads MNHNY; CDR2 reads SVGAGI (reference sequence). Trimming took off 2 bases at V and 0 bases at J, with 5 bases between the two ends. The CDR3 runs 15 residues. CDR3 in DNA: TGTGCCAGCAGTTACCCGTACTCTGGGGCCAACGTCCTGACTTTC. Its translation is CASSYPYSGANVLTF.

The CDR3, as DNA: TGTGCCATCAGTGAGGCTCCCCCTGGGACCGGGGCCAACGTCCTGACTTTC. Translated, it gives CAISEAPPGTGANVLTF. J is TRBJ2-6 and V is TRBV10-3; D possibly uses TRBD1 or TRBD2 (5 bases each). The germline CDR1 and CDR2 sequences are ENHRY and SYGVKD. The CDR3 length is 17 residues. V lost 2 bases and J 4 bases, leaving 15 bases between the germline ends.

The chain employs TRBV6-5 and TRBJ1-6; D uncertain. The CDR3 loop spans 15 amino acids. The germline CDR1 and CDR2 sequences are MNHEY and SVGAGI. With 4 bases removed from V and 7 bases from J, the gap between germline ends came to 14 bases. The CDR3 region has the DNA TGTGCCAGCAGTTTCAACTCTAATGCGAATTCACCCCTCCACTTT. Amino acid sequence: CASSFNSNANSPLHF.

In DNA form, the CDR3 reads TGTGCCAGCAGCGTAACGGGGGGGCCCTACAATGAGCAGTTCTTC. Its translation is CASSVTGGPYNEQFF. The chain has TRBV9 and TRBJ2-1, with TRBD2 matching 8 bases. CDR3 length: 15 amino acids. The V and J ends lost 1 base and 2 bases, in that order; junction bases with no gene match: 2. From germline, CDR1 is SGDLS and CDR2 YYNGEE.

The chain has TRBV7-2 and TRBJ1-1; D is uncertain. There are 15 residues in the CDR3. V lost 5 bases, J lost 3 bases, and 16 bases lay in between. Germline lookup yields CDR1 SGHTA and CDR2 FQGNSA. CDR3 amino acids: CASSTQQDRHTEAFF. The CDR3 DNA follows: TGTGCCAGCAGCACCCAACAAGATCGGCACACTGAAGCTTTCTTT. The variable domain in full, with the rest retrieved from reference TRBV7-2 and TRBJ1-1, is GAGVSQSPSNKVTEKGKDVELRCDPISGHTALYWYRQSLGQGLEFLIYFQGNSAPDKSGLPSDRFSAERTGGSVSTLTIQRTQQEDSAVYLCASSTQQDRHTEAFFGQGTRLTVV.

J is TRBJ1-6 and V is TRBV2, with a possible D match to TRBD1 (5 bases). The length of the CDR3 is 14 residues. Trimming stripped 8 bases from V and 10 bases from J, with 18 bases between. Germline loops: CDR1 SNHLY, CDR2 FYNNEI. In nucleotides, the CDR3 is TGTGCCAGCCCTCCACCAGGGACGAGCTCACCCCTCCACTTT. Its translation is CASPPPGTSSPLHF.

This chain connects TRBV6-4 to TRBJ2-7; TRBD2 is a possible D gene (6 bases). CDR1 is MRHNA, CDR2 SNTAGT, per germline. The CDR3 sequence is 16 residues long. The V end was cut by 0 bases, the J end by 0 bases, with 12 bases between. CDR3 loop: CASSDSIRDFSYEQYF. CDR3 bases: TGTGCCAGCAGTGACTCGATCCGGGACTTCTCCTACGAGCAGTACTTC.

The V call is TRBV7-2, the J call TRBJ2-2; D gene uncertain. V was shortened by 1 base and J by 7 bases, with 7 bases between the two germline ends. The CDR3 is made up of 13 amino acids. Germline-derived CDR1 and CDR2 are SGHTA and FQGNSA. For the CDR3, the DNA is TGTGCCAGCAGCTTAGGAGTTAACGGGGAGCTGTTTTTT. It translates to CASSLGVNGELFF. Full variable domain (missing parts from reference TRBV7-2 and TRBJ2-2): GAGVSQSPSNKVTEKGKDVELRCDPISGHTALYWYRQSLGQGLEFLIYFQGNSAPDKSGLPSDRFSAERTGGSVSTLTIQRTQQEDSAVYLCASSLGVNGELFFGEGSRLTVL.

This rearrangement joins TRBV30 to TRBJ2-3; D gene ambiguous. The CDR3 is 12 residues long. Trimming stripped 2 bases from V and 3 bases from J, with 6 bases between. Germline values: CDR1 GTSNPN, CDR2 SVGIG (reference sequence). CDR3 bases: TGTGCCTGGAGTATGGATACAGATACGCAGTATTTT. Protein: CAWSMDTDTQYF.

The CDR3, as DNA: TGTGCCAGCAGCTTGGCCGGGAGGAATCAGCCCCAGCATTTT. The encoded protein is CASSLAGRNQPQHF. V usage is TRBV5-6 and J usage is TRBJ1-5; no clear D gene. V was clipped by 0 bases and J by 4 bases, with 8 bases between them. The V gene's germline CDR1 is SGHDT and CDR2 YYEEEE. The CDR3 covers 14 residues.

This chain connects TRBV18 to TRBJ1-2, with 8 nucleotides matching TRBD1. Germline V gene data show CDR1 as KGHSH and CDR2 as LQKENI. The trim removed 0 bases at V and 8 bases at J, leaving 5 bases unmatched. The CDR3 runs 14 residues. CDR3 bases: TGTGCCAGCTCACCACCGGACAGGGTTGGGGGCTACACCTTC. It is translated as CASSPPDRVGGYTF.

The chain employs TRBV14 and TRBJ2-1; 7 bases align to TRBD1. V lost 2 bases to trimming and J lost 2 bases; unmatched junction nucleotides: 6. The V gene's germline CDR1 is SGHDN and CDR2 FVKESK. The CDR3 has 16 amino acids. CDR3 nucleotide sequence: TGTGCCAGCAGCCAACCAACAGGGGACCCCTACAATGAGCAGTTCTTC. It encodes CASSQPTGDPYNEQFF.

This clone was picked up a small number of times. The rearrangement joins TRBV19 to TRBJ1-5; D is ambiguous. Looked up from germline, CDR1 is LNHDA and CDR2 is SQIVND (reference sequence). The V gene lost 9 bases and the J gene lost 4 bases, with 22 bases spanning the gap. CDR3 length: 16 amino acids. This CDR3 is CASLDLRTAINQPQHF. The CDR3 DNA follows: TGTGCCAGCTTAGATCTAAGGACGGCAATTAATCAGCCCCAGCATTTT. Using reference TRBV19 and TRBJ1-5 for the parts outside the CDR3, the full variable domain is DGGITQSPKYLFRKEGQNVTLSCEQNLNHDAMYWYRQDPGQGLRLIYYSQIVNDFQKGDIAEGYSVSREKKESFPLTVTSAQKNPTAFYLCASLDLRTAINQPQHFGDGTRLSIL.

V usage is TRBV2 and J usage is TRBJ1-1; 7 bases match TRBD1. J lost 1 base, V lost 6 bases, and 11 bases had no gene match. The germline gives CDR1 SNHLY, CDR2 FYNNEI. This CDR3 has 16 residues. The CDR3 loop is CASRPGTATPNTEAFF. CDR3 DNA: TGTGCCAGCAGACCCGGGACAGCAACTCCGAACACTGAAGCTTTCTTT.

This clone was seen only a few times. This chain joins TRBV2 and TRBJ1-5, with D uncertain. This CDR3 is built from 13 residues. In germline, CDR1 is SNHLY, CDR2 FYNNEI. V dropped 4 bases and J dropped 5 bases, with 9 bases sitting between them. The CDR3 DNA sequence: TGTGCCAGCAGTGTCTCCGGAGATCAGCCCCAGCATTTT. Translated, it gives CASSVSGDQPQHF.

The chain couples TRBV7-3 to TRBJ2-3; D perhaps matches TRBD1 (5 bases). The V gene's germline CDR1 is SGHTA and CDR2 FQGTGA. The CDR3 runs to 14 residues. The V end was cut by 8 bases, the J end by 5 bases, with 17 bases between. CDR3 sequence: CASSMTASGDTQYF. CDR3 nucleotides: TGTGCCAGCTCCATGACAGCGTCTGGAGATACGCAGTATTTT.

Only a few counts were recorded for this clone. This sequence joins TRBV27 and TRBJ1-2; D call uncertain. Germline V CDR1 and CDR2: MNHEY, SMNVEV (reference sequence). Trimming shortened V by 5 bases and J by 6 bases, and 19 bases separated the two germline ends. This CDR3 contains 15 residues. The CDR3 DNA reads TGTGCCAGCAGTCCTACATTGGGTTCGAGGGATGGCTACACCTTC. Translating gives CASSPTLGSRDGYTF.